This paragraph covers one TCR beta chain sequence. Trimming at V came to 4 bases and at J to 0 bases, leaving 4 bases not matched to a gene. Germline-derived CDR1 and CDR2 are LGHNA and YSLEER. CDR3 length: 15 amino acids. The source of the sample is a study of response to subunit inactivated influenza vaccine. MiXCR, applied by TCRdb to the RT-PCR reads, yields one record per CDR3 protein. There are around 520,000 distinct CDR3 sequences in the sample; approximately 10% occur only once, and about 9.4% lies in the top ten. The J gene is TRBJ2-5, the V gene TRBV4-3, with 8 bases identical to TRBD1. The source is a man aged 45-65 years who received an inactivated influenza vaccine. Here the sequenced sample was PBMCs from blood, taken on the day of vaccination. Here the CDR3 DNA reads TGCGCCAGCAGCCCCGGGACAGGATACCAAGAGACCCAGTACTTC. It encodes CASSPGTGYQETQYF.